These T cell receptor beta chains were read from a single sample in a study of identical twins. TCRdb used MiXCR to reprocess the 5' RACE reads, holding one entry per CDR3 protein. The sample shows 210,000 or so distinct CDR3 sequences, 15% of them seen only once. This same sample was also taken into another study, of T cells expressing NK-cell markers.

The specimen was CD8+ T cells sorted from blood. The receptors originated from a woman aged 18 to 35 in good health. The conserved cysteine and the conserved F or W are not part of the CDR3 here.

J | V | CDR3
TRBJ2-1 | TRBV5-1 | ASSPDTPYNEQF
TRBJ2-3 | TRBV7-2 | ASSLVGGRATDTQY
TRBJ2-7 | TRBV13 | ASRSAYEQY
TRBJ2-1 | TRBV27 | ASSSIETTSEQF
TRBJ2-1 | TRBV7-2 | ASSQPRTEIGRNEQF
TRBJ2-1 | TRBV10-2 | ASSLGGLAGRNEQF
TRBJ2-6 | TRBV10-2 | ASRDIYSGANVLT
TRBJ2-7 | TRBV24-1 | ATSRRSYEQY
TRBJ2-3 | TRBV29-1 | SLYTDTQY
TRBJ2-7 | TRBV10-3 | AISEPPTDYEQY
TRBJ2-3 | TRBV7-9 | ASSLAPGKGTDTQY
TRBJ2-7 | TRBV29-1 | SVADREKY
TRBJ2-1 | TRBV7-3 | ASSSGQGSYYNEQF
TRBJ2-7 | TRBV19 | ASTAGVEQY
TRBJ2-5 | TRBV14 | ASSQVEVTQY
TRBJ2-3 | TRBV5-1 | ASSPESLAGGPTDTQY
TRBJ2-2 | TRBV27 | ASSVLQSTGELF
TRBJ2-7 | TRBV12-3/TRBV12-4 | ASSRGTFNEQY
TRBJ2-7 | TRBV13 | ASSLREPYEQY
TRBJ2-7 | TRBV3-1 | ASSQRYEQY